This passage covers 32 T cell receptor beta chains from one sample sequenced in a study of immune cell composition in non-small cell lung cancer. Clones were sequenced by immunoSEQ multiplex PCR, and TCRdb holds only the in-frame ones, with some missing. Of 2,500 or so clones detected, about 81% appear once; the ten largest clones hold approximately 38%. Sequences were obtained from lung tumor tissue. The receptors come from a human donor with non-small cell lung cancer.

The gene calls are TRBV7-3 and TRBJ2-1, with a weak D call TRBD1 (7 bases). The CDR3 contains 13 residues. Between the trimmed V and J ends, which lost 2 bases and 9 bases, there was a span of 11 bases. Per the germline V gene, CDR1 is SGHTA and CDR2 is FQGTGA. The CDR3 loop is CASSLGQGGEQFF. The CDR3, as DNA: TGTGCCAGCAGCTTAGGGCAGGGGGGTGAGCAGTTCTTC.

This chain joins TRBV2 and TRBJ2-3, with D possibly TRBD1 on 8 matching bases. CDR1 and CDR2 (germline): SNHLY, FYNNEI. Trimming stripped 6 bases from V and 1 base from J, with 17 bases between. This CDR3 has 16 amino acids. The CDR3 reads CASRLQGGGGTDTQYF. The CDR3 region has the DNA TGTGCCAGCAGGCTACAGGGGGGGGGTGGCACAGATACGCAGTATTTT.

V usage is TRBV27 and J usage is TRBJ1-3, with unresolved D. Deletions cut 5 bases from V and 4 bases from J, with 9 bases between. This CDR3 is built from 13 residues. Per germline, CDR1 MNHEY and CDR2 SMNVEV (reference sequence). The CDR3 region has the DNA TGTGCCAGCAGTAGCCGGGAGGGAAACACCATATATTTT. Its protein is CASSSREGNTIYF.

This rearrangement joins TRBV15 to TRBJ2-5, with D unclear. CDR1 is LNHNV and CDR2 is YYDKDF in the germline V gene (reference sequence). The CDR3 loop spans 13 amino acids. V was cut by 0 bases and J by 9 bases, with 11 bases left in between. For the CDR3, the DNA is TGTGCCACCAGCAGAGATAAGACGGAGTCCCAGTACTTC. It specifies CATSRDKTESQYF. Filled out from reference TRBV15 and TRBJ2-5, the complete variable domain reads DAMVIQNPRYQVTQFGKPVTLSCSQTLNHNVMYWYQQKSSQAPKLLFHYYDKDFNNEADTPDNFQSRRPNTSFCFLDIRSPGLGDTAMYLCATSRDKTESQYFGPGTRLLVL.

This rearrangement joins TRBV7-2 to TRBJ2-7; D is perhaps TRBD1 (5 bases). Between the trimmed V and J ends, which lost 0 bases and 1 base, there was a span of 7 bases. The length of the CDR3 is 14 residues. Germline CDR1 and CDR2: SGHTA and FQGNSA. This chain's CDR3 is CASSLAAGSYEQYF. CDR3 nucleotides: TGTGCCAGCAGCTTAGCGGCAGGGTCCTACGAGCAGTACTTC.

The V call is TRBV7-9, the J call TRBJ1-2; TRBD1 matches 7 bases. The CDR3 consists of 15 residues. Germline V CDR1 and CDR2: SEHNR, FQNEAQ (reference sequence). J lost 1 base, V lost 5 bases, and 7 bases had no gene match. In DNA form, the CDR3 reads TGTGCCAGCAGCCGTTCTACAGGGGATAACTATGGCTACACCTTC. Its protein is CASSRSTGDNYGYTF.

In DNA, the CDR3 is TGTGCCGGAGAATGGGTGTCTCAGACCCAGTACTTC. Translating it yields CAGEWVSQTQYF. The chain has TRBV6-1 and TRBJ2-5; D not resolved. The CDR3 length is 12 residues. Germline assignment: CDR1 MNHNS and CDR2 SASEGT. V lost 11 bases, J lost 6 bases, and 16 bases lay in between.

The DNA for the CDR3 is TGTGCCAGCAGATCGATAGGGGGCCTGGCAGCTTTCTTT. Its translation: CASRSIGGLAAFF. J is TRBJ1-1 and V is TRBV27, with 7 bases that match TRBD1. Germline-derived CDR1 and CDR2 are MNHEY and SMNVEV (reference sequence). J lost 10 bases, V lost 6 bases, and 11 bases had no gene match. This CDR3 contains 13 residues.

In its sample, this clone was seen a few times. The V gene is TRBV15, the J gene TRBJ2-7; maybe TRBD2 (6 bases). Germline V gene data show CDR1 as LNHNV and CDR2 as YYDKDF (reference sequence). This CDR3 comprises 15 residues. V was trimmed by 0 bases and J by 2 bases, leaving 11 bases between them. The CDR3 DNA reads TGTGCCACCAGCAGAGATTACGGGGGTCCCTACGAGCAGTACTTC. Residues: CATSRDYGGPYEQYF.

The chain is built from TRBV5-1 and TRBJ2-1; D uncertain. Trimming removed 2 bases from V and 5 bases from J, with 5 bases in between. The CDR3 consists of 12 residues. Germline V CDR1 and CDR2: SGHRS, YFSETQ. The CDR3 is CASSFQNNEQFF. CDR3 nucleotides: TGCGCCAGCAGCTTCCAGAACAATGAGCAGTTCTTC.

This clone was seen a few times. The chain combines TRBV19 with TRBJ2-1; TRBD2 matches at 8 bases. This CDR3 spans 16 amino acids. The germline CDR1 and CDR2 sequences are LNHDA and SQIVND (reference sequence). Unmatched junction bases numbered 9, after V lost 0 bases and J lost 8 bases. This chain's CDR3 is CASSIDPSGGLDEQFF. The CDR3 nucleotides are TGTGCCAGTAGTATAGATCCGAGCGGGGGTTTAGATGAGCAGTTCTTC.

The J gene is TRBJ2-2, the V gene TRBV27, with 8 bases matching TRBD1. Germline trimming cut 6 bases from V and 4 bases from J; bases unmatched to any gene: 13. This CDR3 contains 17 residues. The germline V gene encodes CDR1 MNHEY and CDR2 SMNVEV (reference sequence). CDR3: CASSRFLGQGGTGELFF. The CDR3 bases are TGTGCCAGCAGCCGGTTTCTTGGACAGGGCGGCACCGGGGAGCTGTTTTTT.

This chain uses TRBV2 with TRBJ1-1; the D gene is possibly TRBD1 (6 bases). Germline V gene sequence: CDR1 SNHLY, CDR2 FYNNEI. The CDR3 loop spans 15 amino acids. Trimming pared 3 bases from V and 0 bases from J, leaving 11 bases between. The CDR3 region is CASSDTRTVNTEAFF. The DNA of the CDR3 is TGTGCCAGCAGTGATACGCGGACAGTGAACACTGAAGCTTTCTTT.

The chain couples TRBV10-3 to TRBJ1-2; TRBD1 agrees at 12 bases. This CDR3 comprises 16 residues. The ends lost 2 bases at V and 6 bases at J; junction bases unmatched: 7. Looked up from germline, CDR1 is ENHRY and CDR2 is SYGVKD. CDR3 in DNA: TGTGCCATCAGTGAGGGGACAGGGGGCATCGGGGATGGCTACACCTTC. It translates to CAISEGTGGIGDGYTF.

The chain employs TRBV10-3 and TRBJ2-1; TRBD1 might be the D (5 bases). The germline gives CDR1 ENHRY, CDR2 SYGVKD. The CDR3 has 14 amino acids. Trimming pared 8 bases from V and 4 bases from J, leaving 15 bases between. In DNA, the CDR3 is TGTGCCATCGAAGGGGCAGGAACTTACAATGAGCAGTTCTTC. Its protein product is CAIEGAGTYNEQFF.

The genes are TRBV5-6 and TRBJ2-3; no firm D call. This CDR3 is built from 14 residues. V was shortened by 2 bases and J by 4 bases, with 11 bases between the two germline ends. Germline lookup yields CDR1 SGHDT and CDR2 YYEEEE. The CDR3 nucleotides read TGTGCCAGCAGCTTAATCCCCTCAGCAGATACGCAGTATTTT. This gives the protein CASSLIPSADTQYF.

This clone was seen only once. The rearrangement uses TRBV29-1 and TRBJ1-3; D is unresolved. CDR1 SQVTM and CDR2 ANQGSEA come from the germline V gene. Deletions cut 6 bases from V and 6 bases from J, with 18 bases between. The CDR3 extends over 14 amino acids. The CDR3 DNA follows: TGCAGCGTGCTGCATCCCGGGAAAAAAAACACCATATATTTT. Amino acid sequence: CSVLHPGKKNTIYF.

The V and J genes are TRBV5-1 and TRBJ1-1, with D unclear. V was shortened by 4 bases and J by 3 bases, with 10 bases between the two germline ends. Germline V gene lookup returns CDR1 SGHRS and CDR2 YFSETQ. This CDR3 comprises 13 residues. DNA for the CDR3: TGCGCCAGCAGCCCCATTCGGTACACTGAAGCTTTCTTT. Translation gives CASSPIRYTEAFF.

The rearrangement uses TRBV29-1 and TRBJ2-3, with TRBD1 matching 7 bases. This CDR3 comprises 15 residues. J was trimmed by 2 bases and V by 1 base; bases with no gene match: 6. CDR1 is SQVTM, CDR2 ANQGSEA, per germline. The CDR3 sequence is CSVEGHRGVTDTQYF. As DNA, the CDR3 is TGCAGCGTTGAAGGGCACAGGGGAGTCACAGATACGCAGTATTTT.

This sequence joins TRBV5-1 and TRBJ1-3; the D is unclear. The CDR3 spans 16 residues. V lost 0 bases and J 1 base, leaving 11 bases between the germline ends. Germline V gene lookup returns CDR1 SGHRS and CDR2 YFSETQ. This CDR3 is CASSLGGSPSGNTIYF. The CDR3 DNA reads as TGCGCCAGCAGCTTGGGTGGCAGTCCGTCTGGAAACACCATATATTTT.

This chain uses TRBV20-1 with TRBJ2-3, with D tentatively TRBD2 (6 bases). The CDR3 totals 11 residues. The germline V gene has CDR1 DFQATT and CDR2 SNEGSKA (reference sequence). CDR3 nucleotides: TGCAGAGCGGGTCCCACAGATACGCAGTATTTT. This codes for CRAGPTDTQYF.

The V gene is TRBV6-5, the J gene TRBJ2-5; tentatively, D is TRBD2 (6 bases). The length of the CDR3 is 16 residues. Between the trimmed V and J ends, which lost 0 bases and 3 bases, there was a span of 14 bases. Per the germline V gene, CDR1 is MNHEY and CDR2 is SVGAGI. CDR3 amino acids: CASSYSMGGEEETQYF. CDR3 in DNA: TGTGCCAGCAGTTACTCGATGGGGGGAGAAGAAGAGACCCAGTACTTC.

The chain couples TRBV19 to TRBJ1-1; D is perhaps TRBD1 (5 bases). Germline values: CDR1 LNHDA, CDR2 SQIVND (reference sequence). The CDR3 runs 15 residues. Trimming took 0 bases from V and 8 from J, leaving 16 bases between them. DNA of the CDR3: TGTGCCAGTAGTATAGACCCCGCGGGGGTGGTGGAAGCTTTCTTT. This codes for CASSIDPAGVVEAFF.

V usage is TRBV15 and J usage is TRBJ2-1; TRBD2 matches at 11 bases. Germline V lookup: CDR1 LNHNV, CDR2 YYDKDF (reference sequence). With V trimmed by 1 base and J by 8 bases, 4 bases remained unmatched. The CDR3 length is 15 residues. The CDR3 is CATSRGASGRYEQFF. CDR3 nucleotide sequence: TGTGCCACCAGCAGAGGGGCTAGCGGGAGGTATGAGCAGTTCTTC.

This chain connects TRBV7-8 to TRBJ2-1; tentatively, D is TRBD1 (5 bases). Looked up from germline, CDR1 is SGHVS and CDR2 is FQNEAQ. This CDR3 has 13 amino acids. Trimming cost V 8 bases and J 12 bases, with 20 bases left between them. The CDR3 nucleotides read TGTGCCAGCGGACACTCGCCAGGGTCGGGGCAGTTCTTC. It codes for CASGHSPGSGQFF.

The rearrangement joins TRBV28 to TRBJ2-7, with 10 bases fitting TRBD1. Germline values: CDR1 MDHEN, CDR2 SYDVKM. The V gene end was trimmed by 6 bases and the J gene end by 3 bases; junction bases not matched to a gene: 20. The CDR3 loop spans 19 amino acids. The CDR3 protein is CASSLPVTGGFRVGYEQYF. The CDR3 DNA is TGTGCCAGCAGCCTACCAGTGACAGGGGGCTTTCGGGTCGGCTACGAGCAGTACTTC.

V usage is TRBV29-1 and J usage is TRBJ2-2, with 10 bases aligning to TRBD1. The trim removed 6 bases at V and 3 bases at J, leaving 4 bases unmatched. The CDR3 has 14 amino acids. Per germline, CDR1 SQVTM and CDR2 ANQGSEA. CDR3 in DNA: TGCAGCGTCGCCGGGACAGGGGACACCGGGGAGCTGTTTTTT. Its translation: CSVAGTGDTGELFF.

In nucleotides, the CDR3 is TGTGCCAGCAGCCAAGTACAGGGAGAAACTGAAGCTTTCTTT. Its protein is CASSQVQGETEAFF. The rearrangement joins TRBV4-2 to TRBJ1-1, with D possibly being TRBD1 (6 bases). Germline V gene lookup returns CDR1 LGHNA and CDR2 YNFKEQ. The CDR3 contains 14 residues. The V and J ends lost 1 base and 5 bases respectively, with 11 bases between them.

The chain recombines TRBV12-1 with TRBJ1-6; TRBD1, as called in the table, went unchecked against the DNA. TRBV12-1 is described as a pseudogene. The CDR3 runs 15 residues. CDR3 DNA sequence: TGTGCCAGCAGCTTTCCGGGACATTATAATTCACCCCTCCACTTT. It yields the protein CASSFPGHYNSPLHF.

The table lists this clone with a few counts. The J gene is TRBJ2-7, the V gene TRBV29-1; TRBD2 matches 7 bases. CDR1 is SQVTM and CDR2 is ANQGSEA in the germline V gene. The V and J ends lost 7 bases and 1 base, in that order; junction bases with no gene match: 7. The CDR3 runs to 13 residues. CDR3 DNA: TGCAGCGCTGCTAGCGGTGAGTCCTACGAGCAGTACTTC. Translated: CSAASGESYEQYF.

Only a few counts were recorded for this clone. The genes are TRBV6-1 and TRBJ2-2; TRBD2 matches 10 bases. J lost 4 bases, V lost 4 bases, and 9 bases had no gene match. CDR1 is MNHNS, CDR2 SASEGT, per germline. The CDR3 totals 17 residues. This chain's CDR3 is CASSVLAGASVTGELFF. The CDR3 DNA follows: TGTGCCAGCAGTGTTCTAGCGGGAGCCTCAGTCACCGGGGAGCTGTTTTTT.

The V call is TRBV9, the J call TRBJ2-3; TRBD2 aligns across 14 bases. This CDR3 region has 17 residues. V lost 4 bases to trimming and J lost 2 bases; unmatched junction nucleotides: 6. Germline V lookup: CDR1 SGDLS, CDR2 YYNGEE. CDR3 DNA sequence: TGTGCCAGCAGCCAGGGACTAGCGGGAGCCATCACAGATACGCAGTATTTT. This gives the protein CASSQGLAGAITDTQYF.